The TCR beta chain under discussion was sequenced for a study of control samples from healthy donors and cancer patients. TCRdb's copy holds only in-frame clones and misses some; the assay was immunoSEQ multiplex PCR. In the table there are fewer than 110,000 clones, around nine tenths of which are singletons. The CDR3 consists of 14 residues. V gave up 8 bases and J gave up 8 bases, with 21 bases separating them. Germline V gene lookup returns CDR1 LNHDA and CDR2 SQIVND (reference sequence). This clone has more than one count but fewer than ten. The receptor was isolated from a man aged 25 to 40 in good health. The chain combines TRBV19 with TRBJ1-2, with D hard to call. The sequencing sample was made of blood. CDR3 protein: CASLPLSRVGGYTF. CDR3 sequence (DNA): TGTGCCAGTTTACCGCTCTCAAGGGTGGGAGGCTACACCTTC. Together with reference TRBV19 and TRBJ1-2, the CDR3 gives the full variable domain: DGGITQSPKYLFRKEGQNVTLSCEQNLNHDAMYWYRQDPGQGLRLIYYSQIVNDFQKGDIAEGYSVSREKKESFPLTVTSAQKNPTAFYLCASLPLSRVGGYTFGSGTRLTVV.